The next 27 T cell receptor beta chains were all read from a single sample in a study of blood T cell repertoires in COVID-19. Measured with immunoSEQ multiplex PCR; TCRdb has only the in-frame clones, and not every one. The data hold 150,000 to 200,000 clones, with roughly 86% observed a single time. Sequencing was done on a sample of peripheral blood. Every receptor here comes from a man aged 45 to 65 with active or convalescent COVID-19.

This clone was found once. J is TRBJ2-1 and V is TRBV5-1, with TRBD2 identical over 11 bases. CDR1 SGHRS and CDR2 YFSETQ come from the germline V gene. The CDR3 is 17 residues long. The V gene end was trimmed by 4 bases and the J gene end by 8 bases; junction bases not matched to a gene: 14. The CDR3 reads CASSPGTSGPKLDEQFF. Written as DNA, the CDR3 is TGCGCCAGCAGCCCTGGGACTAGCGGCCCAAAGCTGGATGAGCAGTTCTTC.

The chain joins TRBV11-2 to TRBJ2-7, with 9 bases aligning to TRBD2. Germline trimming cut 5 bases from V and 3 bases from J; bases unmatched to any gene: 8. The CDR3 has 15 amino acids. The germline V gene has CDR1 SGHAT and CDR2 FQNNGV. The CDR3 loop is CASSPGPSGDYEQYF. The CDR3 DNA is TGTGCCAGCAGCCCTGGGCCTAGCGGGGACTACGAGCAGTACTTC.

This chain links TRBV19 with TRBJ1-5; D possibly corresponds to TRBD1 (5 bases). Per the germline V gene, CDR1 is LNHDA and CDR2 is SQIVND (reference sequence). This CDR3 has 12 amino acids. The ends were cut back, 6 bases at V and 6 bases at J, with 9 bases in the middle. CDR3 bases: TGTGCCAGTAGAGGGGAAAGTCAGCCCCAGCATTTT. Its translation: CASRGESQPQHF.

The J gene is TRBJ2-7, the V gene TRBV5-4; the D is unclear. Germline-derived CDR1 and CDR2 are SGHNT and YYREEE (reference sequence). V was shortened by 3 bases and J by 1 base, with 11 bases between the two germline ends. This CDR3 region has 14 residues. The CDR3 sequence: CASSSATDSYEQYF. The CDR3, as DNA: TGTGCCAGCAGCTCTGCGACTGATTCCTACGAGCAGTACTTC.

V gene TRBV6-2 or TRBV6-3 combines with J gene TRBJ2-3; no clear D gene. The CDR3 totals 12 residues. From germline, CDR1 is MNHEY and CDR2 SVGEGT. V dropped 6 bases and J dropped 1 base, with 5 bases sitting between them. The CDR3 DNA is TGTGCCAGCAGCTCAGGCACAGATACGCAGTATTTT. It codes for CASSSGTDTQYF.

V and J are TRBV9 and TRBJ2-3; D is possibly TRBD1 (5 bases). The CDR3 extends over 15 amino acids. Germline V lookup: CDR1 SGDLS, CDR2 YYNGEE. Trimming took 0 bases from V and 1 from J, leaving 9 bases between them. The DNA of the CDR3 is TGTGCCAGCAGCGTAGGGGGCAAGCGCACAGATACGCAGTATTTT. Translation: CASSVGGKRTDTQYF.

Only one count was recorded for this clone. V is TRBV24-1 and J is TRBJ2-3; tentatively, D is TRBD2 (6 bases). The CDR3 has 14 residues. Trimming took 9 bases from V and 4 from J, leaving 16 bases between them. Germline CDR1 is KGHDR and CDR2 is SFDVKD. The CDR3 nucleotides are TGTGCCACCGCGGGACCCACCCACCCAGATACGCAGTATTTT. This encodes CATAGPTHPDTQYF.

Only a few counts were recorded for this clone. CDR3 loop: CATSGRTSGYNEQFF. The CDR3 DNA reads TGTGCCACCAGTGGTAGAACTAGCGGTTACAATGAGCAGTTCTTC. The chain is built from TRBV24-1 and TRBJ2-1, with 8 nucleotides matching TRBD2. Germline V lookup: CDR1 KGHDR, CDR2 SFDVKD. This CDR3 spans 15 amino acids. The ends lost 5 bases at V and 4 bases at J; junction bases unmatched: 6.

This chain uses TRBV3-1 (or the pseudogene TRBV3-2) with TRBJ2-3, with TRBD1 as a possible D gene (5 bases). CDR3 length equals 14 residues. The germline V gene has CDR1 LGHDT and CDR2 YNNKEL (reference sequence). V dropped 3 bases and J dropped 0 bases, with 7 bases sitting between them. CDR3 nucleotides: TGTGCCAGCAGCCAGCGACAGAGCACAGATACGCAGTATTTT. Translating it yields CASSQRQSTDTQYF.

The chain recombines TRBV7-9 with TRBJ1-1, with D maybe TRBD1 (6 bases). Germline V CDR1 and CDR2: SEHNR, FQNEAQ (reference sequence). V was cut by 6 bases and J by 1 base, with 18 bases left in between. The CDR3 is made up of 16 amino acids. This CDR3 reads CASSPPGAGENTEAFF. Here the CDR3 DNA reads TGTGCCAGCAGTCCCCCAGGGGCAGGTGAGAACACTGAAGCTTTCTTT. The full variable domain, its missing parts supplied by reference TRBV7-9 and TRBJ1-1, is DTGVSQNPRHKITKRGQNVTFRCDPISEHNRLYWYRQTLGQGPEFLTYFQNEAQLEKSRLLSDRFSAERPKGSFSTLEIQRTEQGDSAMYLCASSPPGAGENTEAFFGQGTRLTVV.

The chain joins TRBV4-1 to TRBJ2-7; the D is unclear. Trimming shortened V by 1 base and J by 1 base, and 8 bases separated the two germline ends. Germline CDR1 reads MGHRA; CDR2 reads YSYEKL. CDR3 length: 14 residues. The CDR3 spells CASSQVETSYEQYF. For the CDR3, the DNA is TGCGCCAGCAGCCAAGTCGAGACATCCTACGAGCAGTACTTC.

The CDR3 coding sequence is TGTGCCAGTAGTGCGCCACAGGGGGTCTTTGGCATTCAGTACTTC. As protein: CASSAPQGVFGIQYF. The chain joins TRBV19 to TRBJ2-4, with TRBD1 matching over 8 bases. Trimming at V came to 5 bases and at J to 9 bases, leaving 12 bases not matched to a gene. Germline V CDR1 and CDR2: LNHDA, SQIVND (reference sequence). The CDR3 is 15 amino acids.

The chain joins TRBV7-2 to TRBJ2-2; the match to TRBD2 covers 12 bases. The CDR3 totals 16 residues. Germline CDR1 reads SGHTA; CDR2 reads FQGNSA. V shed 2 bases and J 7 bases; nucleotides not matched to a gene: 5. The CDR3 loop is CASSLLAGGPIGELFF. CDR3 nucleotides: TGTGCCAGCAGCTTACTAGCGGGGGGGCCGATCGGGGAGCTGTTTTTT.

In the case of this clone: At one end the junction does not follow the germline gene, possibly because of a read error. This chain joins TRBV7-7 and TRBJ2-2; 9 bases agree with TRBD2. The CDR3 covers 16 residues. Germline CDR1 and CDR2: SSHAT and FNYEAQ (reference sequence). The CDR3 region has the DNA TGTGCTAGCAGCCCAGGAGTAGCGGGAGTTACCGGGGAGCTGTTTTTT. Its translation is CASSPGVAGVTGELFF.

The table lists this clone with a count of one. The V call is TRBV4-3, the J call TRBJ1-2; 12 nucleotides match TRBD1. After removal of 0 bases from V and 1 base from J, the junction contained 6 bases not matched to a gene. Germline values: CDR1 LGHNA, CDR2 YSLEER. The CDR3 consists of 18 residues. The CDR3 protein is CASSQDLGTGGFNYGYTF. In nucleotides, the CDR3 is TGCGCCAGCAGCCAAGATTTAGGGACAGGGGGCTTTAACTATGGCTACACCTTC.

This rearrangement joins TRBV5-6 to TRBJ1-6; a weak D match, TRBD1 (5 bases). Trimming removed 0 bases from V and 6 bases from J, with 10 bases in between. Looked up from germline, CDR1 is SGHDT and CDR2 is YYEEEE. There are 15 residues in the CDR3. The CDR3 loop reads CASSLALGVNSPLHF. The CDR3 DNA reads as TGTGCCAGCAGCTTGGCTTTAGGGGTTAATTCACCCCTCCACTTT.

The J gene is TRBJ2-2, the V gene TRBV3-1 (or the pseudogene TRBV3-2); the match to TRBD1 covers 8 bases. The CDR3 totals 15 residues. CDR1 is LGHDT and CDR2 is YNNKEL in the germline V gene (reference sequence). V shed 6 bases, J shed 7 bases, and the junction held 10 bases outside the gene matches. The CDR3 is CASRSRTGWNGELFF. The CDR3 nucleotides read TGTGCCAGCAGGAGCCGGACAGGGTGGAACGGGGAGCTGTTTTTT.

The chain carries TRBV10-3 and TRBJ2-2, with 9 bases lining up with TRBD2. This CDR3 is built from 17 residues. CDR1 ENHRY and CDR2 SYGVKD come from the germline V gene. The junction had 11 bases not matched to a gene; V was cut back by 8 bases and J by 1 base. CDR3 nucleotides: TGTGCCATCGGGGTAACCGGGACTAGCATGAACACCGGGGAGCTGTTTTTT. It is translated as CAIGVTGTSMNTGELFF.

This chain uses TRBV5-6 with TRBJ1-4; D is possibly TRBD1 (6 bases). The V end was cut by 7 bases, the J end by 3 bases, with 13 bases between. Germline CDR1 and CDR2: SGHDT and YYEEEE. CDR3 length: 14 amino acids. CDR3 protein: CASCLGAANEKLFF. CDR3 nucleotides: TGTGCCAGCTGTCTGGGGGCTGCTAATGAAAAACTGTTTTTT.

The chain has TRBV5-5 and TRBJ1-5, with TRBD1 matching over 7 bases. V shed 4 bases, J shed 4 bases, and the junction held 14 bases outside the gene matches. Germline CDR1 and CDR2: SGHKS and YYEKEE (reference sequence). The CDR3 sequence is 17 residues long. CDR3 DNA: TGTGCCAGCAGCAGTTTACAGACAGGGACGAGGAATCAGCCCCAGCATTTT. Translation gives CASSSLQTGTRNQPQHF.

This clone turned up a few times. This chain joins TRBV21-1 and TRBJ1-5; the D segment call TRBD1 is taken from the table without a DNA check. TRBV21-1 is an annotated pseudogene. The CDR3 contains 14 residues. CDR3 coding DNA: TGTGCCAGCAGCAAAGTCAGGGTTGGACAGCCCCAGCATTTT. Protein: CASSKVRVGQPQHF.

The gene calls are TRBV5-1 and TRBJ2-3; a weak D match, TRBD2 (5 bases). Between the trimmed V and J ends, which lost 2 bases and 0 bases, there was a span of 10 bases. The germline gives CDR1 SGHRS, CDR2 YFSETQ. The CDR3 has 15 amino acids. The CDR3 region has the DNA TGCGCCAGCAGCTTAATAGCGCACAGCACAGATACGCAGTATTTT. It is translated as CASSLIAHSTDTQYF. The complete variable domain, with remaining parts taken from reference TRBV5-1 and TRBJ2-3, reads KAGVTQTPRYLIKTRGQQVTLSCSPISGHRSVSWYQQTPGQGLQFLFEYFSETQRNKGNFPGRFSGRQFSNSRSEMNVSTLELGDSALYLCASSLIAHSTDTQYFGPGTRLTVL.

The chain is built from TRBV7-2 and TRBJ2-7, with a tentative D call TRBD2 (6 bases). Germline CDR1 SGHTA, CDR2 FQGNSA. This CDR3 is 15 amino acids long. The V and J ends lost 3 bases and 5 bases respectively, with 17 bases between them. CDR3 nucleotide sequence: TGTGCCAGCAGCTTTAGTTCCGGGAGAGGCCACGAGCAGTACTTC. Translating it yields CASSFSSGRGHEQYF.

This clone was recorded only once. The chain has TRBV7-6 and TRBJ2-1; 12 positions match TRBD2. The CDR3 totals 17 residues. The germline V gene encodes CDR1 SGHVS and CDR2 FNYEAQ. The junction had 7 bases not matched to a gene; V was cut back by 1 base and J by 6 bases. This chain's CDR3 is CASSLVLAGGVGNEQFF. The DNA of the CDR3 is TGTGCCAGCAGCTTAGTTCTAGCGGGAGGGGTCGGCAATGAGCAGTTCTTC.

Only one count was recorded for this clone. The chain combines TRBV9 with TRBJ1-4; the D gene is possibly TRBD1 (5 bases). Germline V CDR1 and CDR2: SGDLS, YYNGEE. This CDR3 contains 14 residues. V lost 3 bases and J lost 10, with 16 bases in between. The CDR3 DNA reads as TGTGCCAGCAGCGACTCACAGGTATCAGGAAAACTGTTTTTT. Translated: CASSDSQVSGKLFF.

The chain's CDR3 is CAITVDREAEAFF. CDR3 sequence (DNA): TGTGCCATCACTGTCGACAGGGAGGCTGAAGCTTTCTTT. The chain has TRBV10-3 and TRBJ1-1, with 7 nucleotides matching TRBD1. The CDR3 has 13 residues. Germline CDR1 ENHRY, CDR2 SYGVKD. Trimming removed 7 bases from V and 6 bases from J; junction bases left unmatched: 8.

The rearrangement uses TRBV6-5 and TRBJ2-3; 11 bases map to TRBD1. V trimming: 5 bases; J trimming: 4 bases; junction bases outside the gene matches: 2. The CDR3 is 14 amino acids. The germline CDR1 and CDR2 sequences are MNHEY and SVGAGI. CDR3: CASSRTGGADTQYF. DNA for the CDR3: TGTGCCAGCAGTCGGACAGGGGGCGCAGATACGCAGTATTTT.